This T cell receptor (beta chain) was sequenced for a study of shared clonotypes between healthy human individuals. Overall study results and limits: Sorted-subset samples were not fully sequenced, rarefaction indicated. Among a handful of donors, roughly 5% of naive CD4 clonotypes were found in common.

Repertoires were generated with immunoSEQ multiplex PCR, while TCRdb's copy carries only in-frame clones and drops some. Of 2 million or so clones in the sample, 85% to 95% were seen once. Notes on this clone: What it recognizes is unknown. This CDR3 is also generated by other DNA sequences in the sample.

The CDR3 runs to 13 residues. Germline CDR1 is MNHEY and CDR2 is SMNVEV (reference sequence). The V end lost 6 bases, the J end lost 0 bases, and 9 bases lay between the germline ends. The naive CD8 population came from CD45RO-negative cells selected for CCR7, without terminally differentiated effector memory CD45RA+ cells. The rearrangement joins TRBV27 to TRBJ2-7; possible D gene TRBD2, 6 bases. This clonotype was obtained from a man between 18 and 35 years old in good health. Material: naive CD8+ T cells sorted from blood. The CDR3 bases are TGTGCCAGCAGCCAGGGACTCTCCTACGAGCAGTACTTC. This codes for CASSQGLSYEQYF.